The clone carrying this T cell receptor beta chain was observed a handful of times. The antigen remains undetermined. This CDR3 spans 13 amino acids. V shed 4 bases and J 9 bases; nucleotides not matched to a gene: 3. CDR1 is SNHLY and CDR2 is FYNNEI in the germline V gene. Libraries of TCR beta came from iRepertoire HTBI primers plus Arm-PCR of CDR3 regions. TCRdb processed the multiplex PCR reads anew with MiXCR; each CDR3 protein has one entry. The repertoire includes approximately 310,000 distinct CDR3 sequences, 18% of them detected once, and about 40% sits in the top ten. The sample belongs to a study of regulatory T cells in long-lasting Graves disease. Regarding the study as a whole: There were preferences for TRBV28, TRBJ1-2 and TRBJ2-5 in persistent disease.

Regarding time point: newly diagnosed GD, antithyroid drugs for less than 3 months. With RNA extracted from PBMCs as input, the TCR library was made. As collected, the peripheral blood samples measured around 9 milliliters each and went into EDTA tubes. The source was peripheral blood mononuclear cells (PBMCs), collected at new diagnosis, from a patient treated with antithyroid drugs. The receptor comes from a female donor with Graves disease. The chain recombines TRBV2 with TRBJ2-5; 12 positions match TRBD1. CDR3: CASSGGQGAAQYF. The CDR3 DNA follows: TGTGCCAGCAGTGGGGGACAGGGGGCGGCCCAGTACTTC.